The entry below describes one T cell receptor beta chain. What it binds is not known. This entry comes from a study of shared clonotypes between healthy human individuals. Study-wide results and caveats: Clonotypes which were not shared had lower generation probabilities than clonotypes that all four donors shared. Naive CD4 clonotypes were shared across several donors at around 5.4%. It was the few donors that limited the genetic and exposure-history diversity represented.

Naive CD8 cells lacked CD45RO and underwent positive selection for CCR7, leaving out terminally differentiated effector memory CD45RA+ cells. This CDR3 contains 15 residues. V lost 4 bases, J lost 0 bases, and 12 bases lay in between. Germline V lookup: CDR1 MGHRA, CDR2 YSYEKL. At a deep level, the assay was run. Clones were read by immunoSEQ multiplex PCR, and TCRdb kept only the in-frame ones, dropping some. The table has around 2,000,000 clones, about 95% seen once. V gene TRBV4-1 combines with J gene TRBJ1-2, with D unclear. Sequencing was performed on naive CD8+ T cells sorted from blood. The sequence was obtained from a young man in good health. In DNA, the CDR3 is TGCGCCAGCAGCCCCCGGGCAGGTCCTAACTATGGCTACACCTTC. It specifies CASSPRAGPNYGYTF.